A single TCR beta chain is shown here with its context. Its antigen target is currently unknown. No much larger clone is present one base from it, and per-base qualities are unavailable. This sample is drawn from a study of blood T cell repertoires in COVID-19 (dated by TCRdb to about 2020). Context from the whole study: Samples from collaborators originated in the United States, Italy and Spain and spanned both the acute and convalescent phases of COVID-19. The repertoires were released in a freely available public database meant as a resource for research on the immune response to SARS-CoV-2. HLA class I and class II types, where available, came from metadata supplied by the sample provider rather than from assay-based typing. The material from the prospective study consisted of cDNA or gDNA derived from T cells, B-cell-depleted T cells, or PBMCs. Subjects who had been exposed to COVID-19, were actively infected with it, or had recovered from it provided the deeply sampled blood TCRbeta repertoires that made up the dataset. A de-identified subject ID, COVID-19 status, age in years and sex were almost always included in the sample metadata. Samples were obtained from the ongoing ImmuneRACE study (first 160 participants) and from some 1,200 subjects provided by 6 global collaborators. Findings and caveats that apply to the study as a whole: The quantity of clinical and demographic metadata differed by source and by participant and was supplied without curation.

Collaborating institutions collected whole blood in K2EDTA tubes following their own protocols. Collaborator samples were shipped for TCRbeta analysis as frozen whole blood, isolated PBMCs, or DNA extracted from either sample type. CDR1 and CDR2 are read off the germline V gene as SGHDT and YYEEEE. Germline trimming: 3 bases from V, 0 bases from J; junction bases outside gene matches: 9. The CDR3 contains 17 residues, cysteine and phenylalanine counted. The only DNA kept is the CDR3, 51 bases in frame from the first base. TCRbeta CDR3 regions were amplified from genomic DNA by means of the immunoSEQ Assay, a bias-controlled multiplex PCR. The study's own analysis went as follows. The number of nucleated cells in each sample was estimated by amplification of reference gene primers within the assay. To quantify the absolute abundance of each unique TCRbeta CDR3 rearrangement, sequence reads were collapsed and filtered. For each sample, productive Simpson clonality was calculated by taking the square root of Simpson's diversity index across productive rearrangements. TCRdb carries this immuneACCESS record with in-frame sequences only. Its versions omit some clonotypes, under half of them owing to an unresolved V gene in the studies checked, with the rest unexplained. From that table come the V and J calls and clone size; the DNA was used to work out D and trimming. A total of some 72,000 clones appear in this sample, 80% to 90% of them only once. The ten largest account for around 0.6% of the sample.

The rearranged segments are TRBV5-6 and TRBJ1-5; 7 bases in the middle match TRBD1. The specimen was peripheral blood. The origin of this receptor is a man aged 60-69 years with acute or convalescent COVID-19. The sequenced DNA: TGTGCCAGCAGCTCCTACAGGGGTGGTAATAGCAATCAGCCCCAGCATTTT. The encoded protein is CASSSYRGGNSNQPQHF.